The rows below give T cell receptor beta chains drawn from one sample of a study of CD4 and CD8 cells across lung adenocarcinoma regions. Via MiXCR, TCRdb re-called the PCR reads, giving one row per CDR3 protein. The sample includes some 10,000 distinct CDR3 sequences, 51% seen only once; the top ten take approximately 17%. The sequencing input was CD4+ T cells from the margin of a lung tumor. These receptors were collected from a male donor with lung adenocarcinoma. The CD4 and CD8 labels of this study may be unreliable. Each CDR3 is given with its conserved first and last residue. D genes are given only for firm matches. Size tells how often a clone was seen (once, few, many) or the class of an expanded clone, and some rows leave it out.

j_gene: TRBJ2-5; v_gene: TRBV27; d_gene: -; abundance: few; CDR3nt: TGTGCCAGCAGTTTAGAGACCCAGTACTTC; CDR3aa: CASSLETQYF
j_gene: TRBJ2-1; v_gene: TRBV7-6; d_gene: TRBD2; abundance: few; CDR3nt: TGTGCCAGCAGCCAACTAGCGGGAGTCACCGGGTCCACAAGTGAGCAGTTCTTC; CDR3aa: CASSQLAGVTGSTSEQFF
j_gene: TRBJ2-7; v_gene: TRBV11-1; d_gene: -; abundance: many; CDR3nt: TGTGCCAGCAGCTTAGCGAGCAACAGCCATCGGGAGGAGCAGTACTTC; CDR3aa: CASSLASNSHREEQYF
j_gene: TRBJ2-5; v_gene: TRBV27; d_gene: TRBD1; abundance: -; CDR3nt: TGTGCCAGCAGTTTACAGGGGGTAGAGACCCAGTACTTC; CDR3aa: CASSLQGVETQYF
j_gene: TRBJ2-4; v_gene: TRBV6-1; d_gene: TRBD1; abundance: -; CDR3nt: TGTGCCAGCAGTCCCCAGGACAGGGGAGGTAACATTCAGTACTTC; CDR3aa: CASSPQDRGGNIQYF
j_gene: TRBJ1-6; v_gene: TRBV3-1; d_gene: -; abundance: -; CDR3nt: TGTGTCAGCAGCCAAATCGATAAAGAGCCCCTCCACTTT; CDR3aa: CVSSQIDKEPLHF
j_gene: TRBJ2-5; v_gene: TRBV3-1; d_gene: TRBD2; abundance: -; CDR3nt: TGTGCCAGCAGCCAAGAAGTAGCTAGCGGCGAGGAAAGGACCCAGTACTTC; CDR3aa: CASSQEVASGEERTQYF
j_gene: TRBJ2-2; v_gene: TRBV30; d_gene: -; abundance: few; CDR3nt: TGTGCCTGGAGTACCGGACAGTACACCGGGGAGCTGTTTTTT; CDR3aa: CAWSTGQYTGELFF
j_gene: TRBJ2-4; v_gene: TRBV10-2; d_gene: TRBD2; abundance: -; CDR3nt: TGCGCCAGCAGTGAGTTAAACAGCGGGAGAGTGGACATTCAGTACTTC; CDR3aa: CASSELNSGRVDIQYF
j_gene: TRBJ2-3; v_gene: TRBV10-3; d_gene: TRBD2; abundance: -; CDR3nt: TGTGCCATCAGACCGACTAGCGGGCGGGATACGCAGTATTTT; CDR3aa: CAIRPTSGRDTQYF